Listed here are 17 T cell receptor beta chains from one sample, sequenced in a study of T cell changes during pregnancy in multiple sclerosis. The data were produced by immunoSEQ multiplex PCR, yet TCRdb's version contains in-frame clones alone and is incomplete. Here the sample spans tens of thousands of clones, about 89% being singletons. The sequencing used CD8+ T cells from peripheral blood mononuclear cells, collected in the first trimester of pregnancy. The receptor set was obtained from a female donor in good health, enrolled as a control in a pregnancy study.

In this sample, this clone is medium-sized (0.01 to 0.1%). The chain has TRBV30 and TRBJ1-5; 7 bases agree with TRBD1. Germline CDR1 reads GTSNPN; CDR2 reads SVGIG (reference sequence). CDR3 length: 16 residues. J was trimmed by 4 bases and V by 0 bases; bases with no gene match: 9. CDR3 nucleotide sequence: TGTGCCTGGAGTGTTCTACCGGGACAGACAAATCAGCCCCAGCATTTT. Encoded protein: CAWSVLPGQTNQPQHF. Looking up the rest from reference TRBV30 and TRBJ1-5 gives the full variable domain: SQTIHQWPATLVQPVGSPLSLECTVEGTSNPNLYWYRQAAGRGLQLLFYSVGIGQISSEVPQNLSASRPQDRQFILSSKKLLLSDSGFYLCAWSVLPGQTNQPQHFGDGTRLSIL.

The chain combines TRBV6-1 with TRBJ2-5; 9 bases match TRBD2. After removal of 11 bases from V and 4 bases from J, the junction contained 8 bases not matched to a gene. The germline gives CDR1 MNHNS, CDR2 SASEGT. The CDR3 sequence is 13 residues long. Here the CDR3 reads CAGHGAGGETQYF. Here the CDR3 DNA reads TGTGCCGGACACGGAGCGGGGGGAGAGACCCAGTACTTC.

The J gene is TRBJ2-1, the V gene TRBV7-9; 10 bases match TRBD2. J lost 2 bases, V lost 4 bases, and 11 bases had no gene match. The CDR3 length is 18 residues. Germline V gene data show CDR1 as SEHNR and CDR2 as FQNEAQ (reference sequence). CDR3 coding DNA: TGTGCCAGCAGCTCCCCGGCCGCTAGCGGGGGAACCTACAATGAGCAGTTCTTC. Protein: CASSSPAASGGTYNEQFF.

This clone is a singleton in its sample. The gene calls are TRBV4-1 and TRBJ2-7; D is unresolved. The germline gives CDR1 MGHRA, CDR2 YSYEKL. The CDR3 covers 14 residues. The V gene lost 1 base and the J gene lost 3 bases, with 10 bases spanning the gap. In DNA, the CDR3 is TGCGCCAGCAGCCAAGGCGGCAGTTACTACGAGCAGTACTTC. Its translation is CASSQGGSYYEQYF.

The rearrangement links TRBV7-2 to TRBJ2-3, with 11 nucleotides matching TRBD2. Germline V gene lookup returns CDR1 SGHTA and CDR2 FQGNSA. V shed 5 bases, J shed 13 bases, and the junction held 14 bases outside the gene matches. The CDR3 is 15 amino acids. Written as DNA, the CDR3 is TGTGCCAGCAGCCCCCCGGGGACTAGCGGTTCAGTGGAGTATTTT. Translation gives CASSPPGTSGSVEYF.

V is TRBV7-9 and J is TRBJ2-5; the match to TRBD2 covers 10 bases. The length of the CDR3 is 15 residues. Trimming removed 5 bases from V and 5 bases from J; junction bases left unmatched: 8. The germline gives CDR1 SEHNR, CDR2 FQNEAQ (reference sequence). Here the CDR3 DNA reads TGTGCCAGCAGCCCTAGCGGGGGCCTTAGGGAGACCCAGTACTTC. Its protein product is CASSPSGGLRETQYF.

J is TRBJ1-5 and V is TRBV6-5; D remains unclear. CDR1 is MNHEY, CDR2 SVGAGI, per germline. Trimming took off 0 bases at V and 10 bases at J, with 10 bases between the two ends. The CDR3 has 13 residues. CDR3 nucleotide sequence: TGTGCCAGCAGTTACTCGCTGGGCGAACCCCAGCATTTT. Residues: CASSYSLGEPQHF.

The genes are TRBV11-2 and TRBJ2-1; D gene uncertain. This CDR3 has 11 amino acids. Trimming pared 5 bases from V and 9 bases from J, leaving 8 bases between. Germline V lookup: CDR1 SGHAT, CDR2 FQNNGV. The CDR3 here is CASSPEFEQFF. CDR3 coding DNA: TGTGCCAGCAGCCCGGAGTTTGAGCAGTTCTTC.

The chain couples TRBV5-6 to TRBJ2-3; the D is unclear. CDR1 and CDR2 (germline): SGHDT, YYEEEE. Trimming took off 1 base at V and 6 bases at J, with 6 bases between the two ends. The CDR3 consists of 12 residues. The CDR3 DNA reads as TGTGCCAGCAGCTTGTCTCGGGATACGCAGTATTTT. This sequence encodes CASSLSRDTQYF.

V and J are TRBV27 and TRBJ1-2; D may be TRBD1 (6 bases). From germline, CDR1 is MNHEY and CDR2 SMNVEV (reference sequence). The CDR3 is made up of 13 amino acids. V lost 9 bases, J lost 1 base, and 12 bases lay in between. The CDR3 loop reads CASSGHLNYGYTF. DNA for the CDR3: TGTGCCAGTTCGGGACACCTTAACTATGGCTACACCTTC.

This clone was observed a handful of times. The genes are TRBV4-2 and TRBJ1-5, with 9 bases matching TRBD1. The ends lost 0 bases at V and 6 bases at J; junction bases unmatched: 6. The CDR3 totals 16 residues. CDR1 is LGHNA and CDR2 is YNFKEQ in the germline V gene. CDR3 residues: CASSQDTGTGFQPQHF. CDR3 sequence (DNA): TGTGCCAGCAGCCAAGATACTGGGACAGGGTTTCAGCCCCAGCATTTT.

The CDR3 sequence is CASSLRGAWASYEQYF. The CDR3 DNA is TGTGCCAGCAGCTTGCGGGGGGCGTGGGCCTCCTACGAGCAGTACTTC. The V gene is TRBV5-8, the J gene TRBJ2-7; maybe TRBD2 (7 bases). The germline V gene encodes CDR1 SGHTS and CDR2 YDEGEE. The CDR3 totals 16 residues. Trimming stripped 1 base from V and 0 bases from J, with 14 bases between.

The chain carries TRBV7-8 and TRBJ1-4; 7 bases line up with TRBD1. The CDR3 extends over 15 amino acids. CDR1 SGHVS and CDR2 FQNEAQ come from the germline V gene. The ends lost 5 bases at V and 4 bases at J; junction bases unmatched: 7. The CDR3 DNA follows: TGTGCCAGCAGCCCCCGGGACAGAGATAATGAAAAACTGTTTTTT. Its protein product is CASSPRDRDNEKLFF. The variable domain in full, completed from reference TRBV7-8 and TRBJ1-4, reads GAGVSQSPRYKVAKRGQDVALRCDPISGHVSLFWYQQALGQGPEFLTYFQNEAQLDKSGLPSDRFFAERPEGSVSTLKIQRTQQEDSAVYLCASSPRDRDNEKLFFGSGTQLSVL.

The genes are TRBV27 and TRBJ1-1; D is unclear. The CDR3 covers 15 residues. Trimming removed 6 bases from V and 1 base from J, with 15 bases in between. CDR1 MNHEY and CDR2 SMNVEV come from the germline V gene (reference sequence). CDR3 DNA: TGTGCCAGCAGGTCCGGGGTAATAACGAACACTGAAGCTTTCTTT. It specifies CASRSGVITNTEAFF.

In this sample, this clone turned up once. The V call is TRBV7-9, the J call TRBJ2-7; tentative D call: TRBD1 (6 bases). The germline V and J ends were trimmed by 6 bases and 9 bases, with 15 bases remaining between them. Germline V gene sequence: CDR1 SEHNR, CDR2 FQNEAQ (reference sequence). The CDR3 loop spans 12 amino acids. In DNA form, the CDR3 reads TGTGCCAGCAGGTCCAGGGGTTCTGGGCAGTACTTC. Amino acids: CASRSRGSGQYF.

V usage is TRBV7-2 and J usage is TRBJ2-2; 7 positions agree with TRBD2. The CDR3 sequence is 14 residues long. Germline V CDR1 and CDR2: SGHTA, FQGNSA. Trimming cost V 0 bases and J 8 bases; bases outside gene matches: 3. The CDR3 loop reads CASSLAGGAGELFF. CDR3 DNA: TGTGCCAGCAGCTTAGCGGGAGGGGCAGGGGAGCTGTTTTTT.

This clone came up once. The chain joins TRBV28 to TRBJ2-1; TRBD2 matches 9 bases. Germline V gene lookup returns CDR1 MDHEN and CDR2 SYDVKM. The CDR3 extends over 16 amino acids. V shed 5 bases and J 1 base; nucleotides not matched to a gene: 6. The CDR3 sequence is CASSRLGLASYNEQFF. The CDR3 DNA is TGTGCCAGCAGTCGCCTGGGACTAGCTTCCTACAATGAGCAGTTCTTC.